This T cell receptor beta chain was retrieved from a study of blood T cell repertoires in COVID-19. Study summary: T cells, B-cell-depleted T cells, or PBMCs provided the cDNA or gDNA that served as material.

The germline V and J ends were trimmed by 8 bases and 6 bases, with 14 bases remaining between them. Germline-derived CDR1 and CDR2 are MRHNA and SNTAGT. The CDR3 spans 14 residues. In the authors' methods: Estimation of nucleated cell counts was performed using reference gene primer amplification. Profiling relied on immunoSEQ multiplex PCR, and the TCRdb table lists in-frame clones only, not all of them. V, J and clone size derive from that table, while D and trimming were established from the DNA sequence. This repertoire shows approximately 150,000 clones, about four fifths found once; its top ten account for 2.2%.

The V gene is TRBV6-4, the J gene TRBJ1-6, with D possibly matching TRBD1 (5 bases). Input material: peripheral blood. The clonotype comes from a man in his sixties or seventies with acute or convalescent COVID-19. The CDR3 loop is CASRGTDFNSPLHF. The CDR3 bases are TGTGCCAGCCGGGGGACGGACTTTAATTCACCCCTCCACTTT.